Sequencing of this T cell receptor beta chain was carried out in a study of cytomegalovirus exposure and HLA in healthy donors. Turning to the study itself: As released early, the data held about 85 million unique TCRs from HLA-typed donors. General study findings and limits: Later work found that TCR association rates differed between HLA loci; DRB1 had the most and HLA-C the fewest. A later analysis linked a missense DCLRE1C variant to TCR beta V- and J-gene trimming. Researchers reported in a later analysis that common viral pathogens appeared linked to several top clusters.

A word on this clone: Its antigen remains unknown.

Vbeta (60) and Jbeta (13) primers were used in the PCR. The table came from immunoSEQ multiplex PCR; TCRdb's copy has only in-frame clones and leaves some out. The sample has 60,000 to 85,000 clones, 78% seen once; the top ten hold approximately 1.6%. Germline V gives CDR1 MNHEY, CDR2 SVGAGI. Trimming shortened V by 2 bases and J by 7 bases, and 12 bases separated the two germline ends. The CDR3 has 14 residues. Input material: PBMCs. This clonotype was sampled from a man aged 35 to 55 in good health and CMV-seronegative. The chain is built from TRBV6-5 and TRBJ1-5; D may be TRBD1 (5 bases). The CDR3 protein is CASSYLGARQPQHF. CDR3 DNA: TGTGCCAGCAGTTACCTAGGGGCCAGGCAGCCCCAGCATTTT.